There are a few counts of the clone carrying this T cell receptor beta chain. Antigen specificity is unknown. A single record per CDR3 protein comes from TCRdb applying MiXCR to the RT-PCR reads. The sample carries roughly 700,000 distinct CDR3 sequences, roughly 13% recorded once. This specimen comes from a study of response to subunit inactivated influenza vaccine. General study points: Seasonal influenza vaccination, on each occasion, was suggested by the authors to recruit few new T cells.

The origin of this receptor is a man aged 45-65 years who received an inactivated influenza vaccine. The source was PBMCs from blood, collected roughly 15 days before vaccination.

The CDR3 loop is CASSQVLAEETQYF. DNA of the CDR3: TGCGCCAGCAGCCAAGTGCTAGCGGAAGAGACCCAGTACTTC. The J gene is TRBJ2-5, the V gene TRBV4-1, with 7 bases identical to TRBD2. Germline CDR1 and CDR2: MGHRA and YSYEKL. The V segment lost 1 base and the J segment 3 bases; nucleotides outside the gene matches: 2. This CDR3 contains 14 residues.